The text below deals with one T cell receptor beta chain. Looked up from germline, CDR1 is SEHNR and CDR2 is FQNEAQ (reference sequence). There are 17 residues in the CDR3. Trimming cost V 2 bases and J 3 bases, with 16 bases left between them. The sample belongs to a study of PD-1 blockade in classical Hodgkin lymphoma. Documented time point: cycle 4 day 1 (C4D1), after 6 weeks of nivolumab. With no exception, relapse followed autologous stem cell transplantation in all patients, and brentuximab vedotin exposure varied. Repertoires were generated with immunoSEQ multiplex PCR, while TCRdb's copy carries only in-frame clones and drops some. The sample includes about 50,000 clones, around 87% of them seen just once.

The chain links TRBV7-9 to TRBJ2-2; no reliable D call. The clonotype was recovered from a human donor with classical Hodgkin lymphoma. Sequencing was performed on peripheral blood mononuclear cells (PBMCs), taken before the fourth cycle of nivolumab. The DNA for the CDR3 is TGTGCCAGCAGCTTAATCCCCTTAGTAGGGTACACCGGGGAGCTGTTTTTT. As protein: CASSLIPLVGYTGELFF.